Sequencing of this T cell receptor (beta chain) was carried out in a study of molecular identifiers for immune sequencing clone quantification. The wider study: Naive CD8 RNA (around 20,000 or 100,000 cells) was divided into five aliquots, with four sequenced.

General study results and limits: Identical barcode-sharing TCR molecules could lead to underestimated sizes for highly expanded clones.

CDR3 length: 15 residues. Trimming cost V 9 bases and J 6 bases; bases outside gene matches: 14. The germline V gene encodes CDR1 WSHSY and CDR2 SAAADI. There are a few counts of this clonotype. The target antigen is unknown. Based on a CD8+CD4-CCR7+CD45RA+ profile, naive CD8 T cells were sorted. Both previously described methods and listed TCR primers were employed to make bulk TCR libraries. TCRdb ran MiXCR on the PCR reads and lists one entry per CDR3 protein. The table lists about 640,000 distinct CDR3 sequences, 15% to 20% of them singletons. This TCR came from a human donor in good health. Some libraries in this study had Jurkat cell RNA spiked in. Sequences were obtained from naive CD8+ T cells from blood, with Jurkat cell RNA spiked in. Subset noted: FACS-sorted CD8+CD4-CCR7+CD45RA+ naive T cells. This rearrangement joins TRBV10-2 to TRBJ1-3, with TRBD1 matching over 7 bases. The DNA of the CDR3 is TGCGCCAGTAACCGGGACAGTAATTTCGAAAACACCATATATTTT. Encoded protein: CASNRDSNFENTIYF.